This T cell receptor (beta chain) is drawn from a study of CD8+CD57+ T cells in acquired aplastic anemia. V was trimmed by 2 bases and J by 1 base, leaving 14 bases between them. The CDR3 has 16 amino acids. Per the germline V gene, CDR1 is KGHSH and CDR2 is LQKENI. Researchers used genomic DNA as the template to profile TCR beta VDJ and CDR3. Each CDR3 protein gets one entry after TCRdb re-called the reads with MiXCR. The sample consists of approximately 270,000 distinct CDR3 sequences, 45% to 65% of them appearing once. General observations from the study: Patients and controls had in common 25 to 30 CD8+ CDR3 sequences.

This clonotype has ten or more counts. Its antigen is undetermined. This TCR was recovered from a human donor with severe aplastic anemia or a healthy control (not recorded which). The chain employs TRBV18 and TRBJ2-5; TRBD1 or TRBD2 may be the D gene (6 bases each). Sequenced material: sorted CD4+, CD8+, or CD8+CD57+ T cells (not recorded which) from PBMCs. CDR3 loop: CASSPALRGPQETQYF. The CDR3 nucleotides read TGTGCCAGCTCACCAGCTTTACGGGGGCCCCAAGAGACCCAGTACTTC.